One and the same sample provided the 5 T cell receptor beta chains below, sequenced in a study of Ad26.COV2.S vaccination and SARS-CoV-2 variants. Assay used: immunoSEQ multiplex PCR; TCRdb lists only in-frame clones, some missing. In the table there are approximately 460,000 clones, approximately 90% of which are singletons. Treatment indicated: around 19 received Ad26.COV2.S at low or high dose, single or two shots; about 5 received placebo; per-sample allocation not given. Collection of samples fell on day 63 after the first vaccine or placebo injection. The sample consisted of peripheral blood, taken in a trial of Ad26.COV2.S vaccine versus placebo. These receptors all come from a person between 18 and 65 years old who received the Ad26.COV2.S COVID-19 vaccine or a placebo.

The chain joins TRBV12-3 or TRBV12-4 to TRBJ1-1; maybe TRBD1 (5 bases). The CDR3 consists of 13 residues. V was clipped by 5 bases and J by 1 base, with 8 bases between them. In nucleotides, the CDR3 is TGTGCCAGCAGTCAACAGGAGAACACTGAAGCTTTCTTT. This codes for CASSQQENTEAFF.

The chain links TRBV18 to TRBJ1-2; the match to TRBD1 covers 9 bases. Germline V gene lookup returns CDR1 KGHSH and CDR2 LQKENI. The CDR3 is made up of 15 amino acids. The V segment lost 5 bases and the J segment 2 bases; nucleotides outside the gene matches: 6. The DNA for the CDR3 is TGTGCCAGCTCAACCCGGACAGGGGCGAACTATGGCTACACCTTC. Its translation is CASSTRTGANYGYTF.

The genes are TRBV30 and TRBJ1-5; maybe TRBD1 (6 bases). There are 15 residues in the CDR3. Trimming left V 3 bases short and J 0 bases short, with 12 bases between. CDR1 GTSNPN and CDR2 SVGIG come from the germline V gene (reference sequence). CDR3 sequence (DNA): TGTGCCTGGAGGAGTAAGGGACATAGCAATCAGCCCCAGCATTTT. It yields the protein CAWRSKGHSNQPQHF.

The chain links TRBV28 to TRBJ2-2; TRBD1 or TRBD2 may be the D gene (5 bases each). Between the trimmed V and J ends, which lost 3 bases and 7 bases, there was a span of 24 bases. The CDR3 sequence is 18 residues long. Germline-derived CDR1 and CDR2 are MDHEN and SYDVKM. The CDR3 bases are TGTGCCAGCAGTTTGAGGCAGGGATGGACTGAAACAGGCGGGGAGCTGTTTTTT. Translation: CASSLRQGWTETGGELFF.

The chain is built from TRBV6-5 and TRBJ1-4; 9 bases fit TRBD1. CDR1 is MNHEY and CDR2 is SVGAGI in the germline V gene. Trimming cost V 6 bases and J 6 bases; bases outside gene matches: 2. The CDR3 length is 13 residues. The DNA of the CDR3 is TGTGCCAGCAGACAGGGGGCTTATGAAAAACTGTTTTTT. It is translated as CASRQGAYEKLFF.